A selection of T cell receptor beta chains follows, all from one sample in a study of blood T cell repertoires in COVID-19. The data were produced by immunoSEQ multiplex PCR, yet TCRdb's version contains in-frame clones alone and is incomplete. The table has fewer than 450,000 clones, around 90% seen once; the top ten hold 0.55% to 0.75%. Specimen: PBMCs or T cells enriched from blood (not recorded which). These receptors came from a man younger than 35 who had recovered from COVID-19. CDR3s include the opening cysteine and the closing phenylalanine or tryptophan. A D gene is named only where the DNA matches it firmly. Size is omitted from some rows. Given values are once, few, many or a class for expanded clones.

>NA|NA|TRBJ2-2|TRBV2
TGTGCCAGCAGTGAGGGCTTGCGGGCCACCGGGGAGCTGTTTTTT
CASSEGLRATGELFF
>NA|NA|TRBJ2-5|TRBV5-1
TGCGCCAGCAGCTTGGAGGGGGAGACCCAGTACTTC
CASSLEGETQYF
>NA|NA|TRBJ1-4|TRBV15
TGTGCCACCAGCAGAGGAGGATCTAATGAAAAACTGTTTTTT
CATSRGGSNEKLFF
>NA|TRBD1|TRBJ1-6|TRBV5-6
TGTGCCAGCAGCTTCGCCGGGACAGGGAGTTCACCCCTCCACTTT
CASSFAGTGSSPLHF
>once|TRBD2|TRBJ2-2|TRBV2
TGTGCCAGCAGGCGAACCCGAGACCCATTGGACGGCATAGCGGGATTAATCACCGGGGAGCTGTTTTTT
CASRRTRDPLDGIAGLITGELFF
>NA|NA|TRBJ1-1|TRBV30
TGTGCCTGGAGTGTACTCCGAGGGACTGAAGCTTTCTTT
CAWSVLRGTEAFF
>NA|NA|TRBJ2-4|TRBV7-2
TGTGCCAGCAGCATTCGACTAAACATTCAGTACTTC
CASSIRLNIQYF
>NA|NA|TRBJ2-7|TRBV7-9
TGTGCCAGCAGCTTAGACGGGGATAGCTACGAGCAGTACTTC
CASSLDGDSYEQYF
>NA|NA|TRBJ1-3|TRBV6-1
TGTGCCAGCAGTGAAGTACTGGAGGGCACCATATATTTT
CASSEVLEGTIYF
>NA|TRBD2|TRBJ2-7|TRBV2
TGTGCCAGCAGTGAGAATAGCGGGGGCCCCTACGAGCAGTACTTC
CASSENSGGPYEQYF
>few|TRBD1|TRBJ1-1|TRBV18
TGTGCCAGCTCACGAGGACAGGAGAAGCACACTGAAGCTTTCTTT
CASSRGQEKHTEAFF
>NA|TRBD2|TRBJ2-3|TRBV9
TGTGCCAGCAGCCCGGGACTAGCCCCAGATACGCAGTATTTT
CASSPGLAPDTQYF